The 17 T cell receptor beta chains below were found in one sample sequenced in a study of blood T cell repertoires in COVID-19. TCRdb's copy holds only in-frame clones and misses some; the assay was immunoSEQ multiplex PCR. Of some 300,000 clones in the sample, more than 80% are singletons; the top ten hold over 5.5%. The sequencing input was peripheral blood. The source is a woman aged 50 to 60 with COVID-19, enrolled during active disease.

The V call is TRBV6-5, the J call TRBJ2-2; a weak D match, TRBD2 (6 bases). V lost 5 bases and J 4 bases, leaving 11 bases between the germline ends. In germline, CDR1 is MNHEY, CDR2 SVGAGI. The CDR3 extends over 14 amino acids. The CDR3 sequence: CASSRDLLTGELFF. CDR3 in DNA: TGTGCCAGCAGTAGGGACTTACTCACCGGGGAGCTGTTTTTT.

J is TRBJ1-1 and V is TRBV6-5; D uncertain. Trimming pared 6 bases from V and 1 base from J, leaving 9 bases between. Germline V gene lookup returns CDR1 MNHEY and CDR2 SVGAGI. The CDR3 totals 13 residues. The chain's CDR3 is CASRRHANTEAFF. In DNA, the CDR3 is TGTGCCAGCAGGAGACACGCGAACACTGAAGCTTTCTTT.

Here the CDR3 DNA reads TGTGCCTGGAGTGGAGGGAGCTCCTATAATTCACCCCTCCACTTT. It specifies CAWSGGSSYNSPLHF. V is TRBV30 and J is TRBJ1-6, with unresolved D. Germline-derived CDR1 and CDR2 are GTSNPN and SVGIG (reference sequence). Deletions cut 1 base from V and 0 bases from J, with 7 bases between. The CDR3 totals 15 residues.

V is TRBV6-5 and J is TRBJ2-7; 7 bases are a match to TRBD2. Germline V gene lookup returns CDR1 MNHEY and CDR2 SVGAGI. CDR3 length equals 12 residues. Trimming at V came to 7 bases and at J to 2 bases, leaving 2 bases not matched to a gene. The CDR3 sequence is CASTGLTYEQYF. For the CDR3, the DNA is TGTGCCAGCACGGGACTAACCTACGAGCAGTACTTC.

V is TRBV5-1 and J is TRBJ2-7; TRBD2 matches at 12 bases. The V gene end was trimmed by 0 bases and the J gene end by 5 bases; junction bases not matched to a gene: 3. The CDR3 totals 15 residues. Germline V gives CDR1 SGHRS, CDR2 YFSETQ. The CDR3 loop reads CASSLGTSGADEQYF. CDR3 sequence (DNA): TGCGCCAGCAGCTTGGGGACTAGCGGGGCCGACGAGCAGTACTTC. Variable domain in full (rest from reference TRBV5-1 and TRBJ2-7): KAGVTQTPRYLIKTRGQQVTLSCSPISGHRSVSWYQQTPGQGLQFLFEYFSETQRNKGNFPGRFSGRQFSNSRSEMNVSTLELGDSALYLCASSLGTSGADEQYFGPGTRLTVT.

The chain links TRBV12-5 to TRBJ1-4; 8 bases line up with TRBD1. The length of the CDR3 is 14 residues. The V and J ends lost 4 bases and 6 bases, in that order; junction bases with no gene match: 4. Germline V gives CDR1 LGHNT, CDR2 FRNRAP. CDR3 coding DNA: TGTGCTAGTGGTTCCGGGACAGGAGATGAAAAACTGTTTTTT. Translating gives CASGSGTGDEKLFF. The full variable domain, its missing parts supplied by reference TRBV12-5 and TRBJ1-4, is DARVTQTPRHKVTEMGQEVTMRCQPILGHNTVFWYRQTMMQGLELLAYFRNRAPLDDSGMPKDRFSAEMPDATLATLKIQPSEPRDSAVYFCASGSGTGDEKLFFGSGTQLSVL.

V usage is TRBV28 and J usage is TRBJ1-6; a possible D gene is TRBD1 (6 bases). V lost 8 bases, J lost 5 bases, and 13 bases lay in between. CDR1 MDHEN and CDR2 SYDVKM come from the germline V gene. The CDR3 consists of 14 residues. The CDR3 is CASAAGADNSPLHF. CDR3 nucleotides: TGTGCCAGCGCGGCGGGGGCGGATAATTCACCCCTCCACTTT.

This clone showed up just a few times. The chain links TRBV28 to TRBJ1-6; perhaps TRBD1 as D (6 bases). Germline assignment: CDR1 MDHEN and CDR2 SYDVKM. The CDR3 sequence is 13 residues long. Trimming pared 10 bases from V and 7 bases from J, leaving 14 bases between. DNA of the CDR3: TGTGCCACCAGACAGGCAGGGAATTCACCCCTCCACTTT. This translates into CATRQAGNSPLHF.

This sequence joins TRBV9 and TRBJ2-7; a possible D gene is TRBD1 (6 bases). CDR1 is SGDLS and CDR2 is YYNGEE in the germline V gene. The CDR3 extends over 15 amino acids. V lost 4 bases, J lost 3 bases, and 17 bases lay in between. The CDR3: CASSHSWTDNYEQYF. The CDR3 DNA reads TGTGCCAGCAGCCATTCCTGGACAGATAACTACGAGCAGTACTTC.

The chain's CDR3 is CASSLGGSWYNEQFF. CDR3 in DNA: TGTGCCAGCAGTTTAGGCGGGAGCTGGTACAATGAGCAGTTCTTC. V and J are TRBV6-2 or TRBV6-3 and TRBJ2-1, with TRBD2 matching 7 bases. Germline V gives CDR1 MNHEY, CDR2 SVGEGT. The CDR3 is 15 amino acids. The J segment lost 4 bases and the V segment lost 4 bases, leaving 7 bases of the junction unmatched.

The CDR3 region is CASSLWGLGLDSPLHF. DNA for the CDR3: TGTGCCAGCAGTCTGTGGGGCCTCGGGCTCGATTCACCCCTCCACTTT. This chain uses TRBV5-4 with TRBJ1-6; possibly TRBD1 for D (5 bases). Trimming took off 5 bases at V and 8 bases at J, with 20 bases between the two ends. The CDR3 is 16 residues long. The germline gives CDR1 SGHNT, CDR2 YYREEE (reference sequence).

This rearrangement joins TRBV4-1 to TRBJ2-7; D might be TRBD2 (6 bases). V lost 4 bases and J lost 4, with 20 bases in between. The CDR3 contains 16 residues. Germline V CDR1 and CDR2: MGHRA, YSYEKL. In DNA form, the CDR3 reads TGCGCCAGCAGCCTATACTCCCCGGGACTCCGATACGAGCAGTACTTC. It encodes CASSLYSPGLRYEQYF.

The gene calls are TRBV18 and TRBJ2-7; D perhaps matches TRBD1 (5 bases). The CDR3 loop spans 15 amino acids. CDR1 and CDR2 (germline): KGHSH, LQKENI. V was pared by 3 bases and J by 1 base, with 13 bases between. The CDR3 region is CASSPQTGQSYEQYF. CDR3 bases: TGTGCCAGCTCACCGCAAACAGGCCAATCCTACGAGCAGTACTTC.

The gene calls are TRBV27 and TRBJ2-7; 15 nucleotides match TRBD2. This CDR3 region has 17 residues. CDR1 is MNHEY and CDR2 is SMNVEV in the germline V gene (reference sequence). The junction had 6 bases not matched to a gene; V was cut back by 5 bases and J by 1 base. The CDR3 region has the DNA TGTGCCAGCAGTAGGGGACTAGCGGGAGGACTGTCCTACGAGCAGTACTTC. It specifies CASSRGLAGGLSYEQYF.

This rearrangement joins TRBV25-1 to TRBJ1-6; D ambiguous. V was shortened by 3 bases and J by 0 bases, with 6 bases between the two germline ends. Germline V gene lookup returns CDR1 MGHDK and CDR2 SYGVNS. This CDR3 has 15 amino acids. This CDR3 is CASSDVSSYNSPLHF. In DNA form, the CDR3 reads TGTGCCAGCAGTGACGTGAGCTCCTATAATTCACCCCTCCACTTT.

CDR3 protein: CATTPGQGTGNTIYF. CDR3 bases: TGTGCCACCACCCCGGGACAGGGAACTGGAAACACCATATATTTT. The chain is built from TRBV3-1 (or the pseudogene TRBV3-2) and TRBJ1-3, with 9 positions matching TRBD1. Germline CDR1 reads LGHDT; CDR2 reads YNNKEL (reference sequence). The CDR3 is 15 amino acids. J gave up 2 bases and V 10 bases, and 9 bases lay outside the gene matches.

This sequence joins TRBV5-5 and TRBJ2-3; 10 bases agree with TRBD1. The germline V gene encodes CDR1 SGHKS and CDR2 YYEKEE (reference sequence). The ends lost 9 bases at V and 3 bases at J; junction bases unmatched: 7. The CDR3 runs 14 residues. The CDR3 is CATREDRGTDTQYF. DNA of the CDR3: TGTGCCACTAGGGAGGACAGGGGGACAGATACGCAGTATTTT.